The clone carrying this T cell receptor (beta chain) was recorded once. The data derive from a study of pediatric ulcerative colitis. The rectum was sampled with one to two pinch biopsies at colonoscopy. TCRdb keeps only in-frame clones here, not all; method: immunoSEQ multiplex PCR. The repertoire holds about 35,000 clones, with about 81% as singletons. The ends were cut back, 0 bases at V and 5 bases at J, with 11 bases in the middle. This CDR3 region has 14 residues. CDR1 is SGHRS and CDR2 is YFSETQ in the germline V gene. The specimen was gut tissue. This clonotype originated in a boy aged 5-17 years with mild ulcerative colitis. V is TRBV5-1 and J is TRBJ2-5, with D perhaps TRBD1 or TRBD2 (5 bases each). The CDR3 nucleotides read TGCGCCAGCAGCTTGGACGGGGCCGGGGAGACCCAGTACTTC. Its protein is CASSLDGAGETQYF. Using reference TRBV5-1 and TRBJ2-5 for the parts outside the CDR3, the full variable domain is KAGVTQTPRYLIKTRGQQVTLSCSPISGHRSVSWYQQTPGQGLQFLFEYFSETQRNKGNFPGRFSGRQFSNSRSEMNVSTLELGDSALYLCASSLDGAGETQYFGPGTRLLVL.